This T cell receptor beta chain was observed in a study of Ad26.COV2.S vaccination and SARS-CoV-2 variants. Study information: The vaccine Ad26.COV2.S was put into the muscle once, or twice with 56 days between. Notes on the study in general: Researchers cautioned that TCR breadth and depth analyses may have underestimated total T cell responses.

The treatment denotes: some 20 received Ad26.COV2.S at low or high dose, single or two shots; about 5 received placebo; per-sample allocation not given. Sample collection was performed on day 63 after the first vaccine or placebo injection. Its platform was an Ad26 vector, and its expressed antigen was Wuhan-strain SARS-CoV-2 spike. Trimming removed 5 bases from V and 4 bases from J, with 14 bases in between. CDR1 is SGHTA, CDR2 FQGNSA, per germline. The CDR3 contains 14 residues. Regarding this clone: The antigen remains unidentified.

The data were produced by immunoSEQ multiplex PCR, yet TCRdb's version contains in-frame clones alone and is incomplete. The sample holds around 300,000 clones, approximately 90% seen once. The receptor's source is a person aged 18 to 59 who received the Ad26.COV2.S COVID-19 vaccine or a placebo. Sequences were derived from peripheral blood, sampled in a trial of Ad26.COV2.S vaccine versus placebo. V usage is TRBV7-2 and J usage is TRBJ1-1; D is perhaps TRBD1 (5 bases). CDR3 DNA: TGTGCCAGCAGCCTCTGGGGCCCAACCACTGAAGCTTTCTTT. Protein product: CASSLWGPTTEAFF. Full variable domain (missing parts from reference TRBV7-2 and TRBJ1-1): GAGVSQSPSNKVTEKGKDVELRCDPISGHTALYWYRQSLGQGLEFLIYFQGNSAPDKSGLPSDRFSAERTGGSVSTLTIQRTQQEDSAVYLCASSLWGPTTEAFFGQGTRLTVV.